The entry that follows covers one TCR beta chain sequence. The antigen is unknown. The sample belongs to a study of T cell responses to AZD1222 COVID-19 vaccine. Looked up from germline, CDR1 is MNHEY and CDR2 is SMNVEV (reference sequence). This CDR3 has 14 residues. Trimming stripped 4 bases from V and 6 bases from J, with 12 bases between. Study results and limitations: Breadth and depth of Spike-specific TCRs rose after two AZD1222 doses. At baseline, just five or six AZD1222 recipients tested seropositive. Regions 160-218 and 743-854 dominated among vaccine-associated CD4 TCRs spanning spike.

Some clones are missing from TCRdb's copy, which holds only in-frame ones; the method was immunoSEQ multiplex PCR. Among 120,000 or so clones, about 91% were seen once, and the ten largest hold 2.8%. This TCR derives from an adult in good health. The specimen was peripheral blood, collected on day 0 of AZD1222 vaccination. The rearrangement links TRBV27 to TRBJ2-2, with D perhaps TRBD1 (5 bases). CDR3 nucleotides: TGTGCCAGCAGTTGGTGGGTAGGGGCCGGGGAGCTGTTTTTT. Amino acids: CASSWWVGAGELFF.